The rows below give T cell receptor beta chains drawn from one sample of a study of beta chain features in type 1 diabetes. Using immunoSEQ multiplex PCR, the repertoire was profiled, and TCRdb retains in-frame clones only, with some absent. In the table there are 600,000 to 700,000 clones, 9.5% to 15% of which are singletons. Sequencing was done on a sample of naive CD4+ T cells from blood. The source is a man aged 25 to 40 with type 1 diabetes. Each CDR3 is given with its conserved first and last residue.

j_gene	v_gene	CDR3aa
NA	TRBV4-3	CASSQGAGTGTYEQYF
TRBJ2-1	TRBV12-5	CASGTTGLAGERSYNEQFF
TRBJ2-1	TRBV27	CASSSPGQSSSYNEQFF
TRBJ2-1	TRBV5-1	CASMSGGAYNEQFF
TRBJ2-1	TRBV29-1	CSVDGGGGALNEQFF
TRBJ2-7	TRBV29-1	CSVVGGGAEQYF
TRBJ1-1	TRBV5-6	CASSFIFTGQGASTEAFF
TRBJ2-7	TRBV6-5	CASSLRENYEQYF
TRBJ1-2	TRBV20-1	CSSQPQGYTF
TRBJ2-7	TRBV6-5	CASSPEFDRYEQYF
TRBJ1-5	TRBV7-2	CASSFPNEGRQHF
TRBJ1-1	TRBV7-9	CASSFGTNAEAFF
TRBJ1-2	TRBV7-2	CASSLGAGVNYGYTF
TRBJ2-5	TRBV28	CASSQGTPKETQYF
TRBJ2-6	TRBV19	CASSSQSSGANVLTF
TRBJ1-5	TRBV4-1	CASSQDGPGQPQHF
TRBJ1-2	TRBV9	CASSVALKGRYTF
TRBJ2-5	TRBV10-3	CAISRGTGAEETQYF
TRBJ1-6	TRBV5-4	CASSLIGSPLHF
TRBJ1-4	TRBV18	CASSPRRQGGNEKLFF
TRBJ1-1	TRBV7-2	CASSTSMNTEAFF
TRBJ2-7	TRBV5-1	CASSDGSFSEQYF
TRBJ1-4	TRBV5-1	CASSLGGSGSNEKLFF
TRBJ2-5	TRBV28	CASSLGQGGQETQYF
TRBJ2-1	TRBV18	CASLGGVSSYNEQFF
TRBJ2-7	TRBV6-1	CASMGDSRYEQYF
TRBJ1-2	TRBV19	CASSLGNPNYGYTF
TRBJ2-3	TRBV4-1	CASSQEESADTQYF
TRBJ2-5	TRBV29-1	CSVVGLPEETQYF
TRBJ1-2	TRBV4-2	CASSQVGLEGYGYTF
TRBJ2-7	TRBV7-2	CASSQWGSSYEQYF
TRBJ2-6	TRBV18	CASSPGSRISSGANVLTF
TRBJ2-5	TRBV9	CASSVEKGYQETQYF
TRBJ2-5	TRBV5-4	CASSLRQETQYF
TRBJ1-2	TRBV30	CAWSVWTDGYTF
TRBJ2-7	TRBV5-1	CASSEVPTGYEQYF
TRBJ2-7	TRBV28	CASSTGGRYEQYF